These T cell receptor beta chains were read from a single sample in a study of CD8 T cells in ankylosing spondylitis. TCRdb reprocessed the 5' RACE reads via MiXCR and lists one record per CDR3 protein. The repertoire consists of about 35,000 distinct CDR3 sequences, with about 9.3% occurring once and the leading ten covering about a sixth. Sequences were obtained from blood, either unsorted or a sorted T cell fraction (not recorded which). The receptors originated from a male donor with ankylosing spondylitis or in good health (not recorded which). The CDR3 runs from the conserved cysteine through the conserved F or W. Each record gives: J gene, clone size, D gene, V gene, CDR3 protein, CDR3 DNA. A D gene is named only where the DNA matches it firmly. Size is omitted from some rows. Given values are once, few, many or a class for expanded clones.

J: TRBJ2-2
size: few
D: TRBD2
V: TRBV29-1
CDR3: CSVVRAGGPGGELFF
DNA: TGCAGCGTTGTGAGGGCGGGAGGGCCTGGCGGGGAGCTGTTTTTT

J: TRBJ2-3
size: many
D: -
V: TRBV15
CDR3: CATSRGGAVYTDTQYF
DNA: TGTGCCACCAGCAGAGGGGGGGCGGTGTACACAGATACGCAGTATTTT

J: TRBJ2-6
size: many
D: -
V: TRBV5-1
CDR3: CASRAGVNRVFSGANVLTF
DNA: TGCGCCAGCCGAGCGGGCGTGAACAGGGTATTTTCTGGGGCCAACGTCCTGACTTTC

J: TRBJ2-1
size: once
D: TRBD2
V: TRBV6-2/TRBV6-3
CDR3: CASSRLAGAGNEQFF
DNA: TGTGCCAGCAGCCGGCTAGCGGGGGCTGGGAATGAGCAGTTCTTC

J: TRBJ2-1
size: many
D: TRBD2
V: TRBV4-3
CDR3: CASSQDTGLATYNEQFF
DNA: TGCGCCAGCAGCCAAGATACGGGACTAGCGACTTACAATGAGCAGTTCTTC

J: TRBJ2-2
size: many
D: TRBD2
V: TRBV12-3/TRBV12-4
CDR3: CASSLDSGRSGELFF
DNA: TGTGCCAGCAGTTTGGATAGCGGGAGATCAGGGGAGCTGTTTTTT

J: TRBJ2-1
size: -
D: TRBD2
V: TRBV4-1
CDR3: CASSQASGRASYNEQFF
DNA: TGCGCCAGCAGCCAAGCTAGCGGGAGGGCCTCCTACAATGAGCAGTTCTTC

J: TRBJ2-1
size: -
D: TRBD2
V: TRBV7-3
CDR3: CASSLSGTIYNEQFF
DNA: TGTGCCAGCAGCTTATCCGGGACTATCTACAATGAGCAGTTCTTC

J: TRBJ1-2
size: many
D: -
V: TRBV6-2/TRBV6-3
CDR3: CASSQSGAQNYGYTF
DNA: TGTGCCAGCAGCCAGTCCGGAGCGCAGAACTATGGCTACACCTTC

J: TRBJ2-3
size: many
D: -
V: TRBV29-1
CDR3: CSVANPTDTQYF
DNA: TGCAGCGTTGCGAACCCCACAGATACGCAGTATTTT

J: TRBJ1-5
size: few
D: -
V: TRBV4-3
CDR3: CASSQVIGQPQHF
DNA: TGCGCCAGCAGCCAAGTTATCGGACAGCCCCAGCATTTT

J: TRBJ1-5
size: many
D: TRBD1
V: TRBV25-1
CDR3: CASMAGGAGPQHF
DNA: TGTGCCAGCATGGCAGGGGGCGCGGGACCCCAGCATTTT

J: TRBJ2-3
size: many
D: TRBD2
V: TRBV19
CDR3: CASSPTAGSTDTQYF
DNA: TGTGCCAGTAGTCCAACAGCGGGATCCACAGATACGCAGTATTTT

J: TRBJ2-1
size: -
D: -
V: TRBV20-1
CDR3: CSASSVSEQFF
DNA: TGCAGTGCTAGTTCAGTCTCTGAGCAGTTCTTC

J: TRBJ2-7
size: few
D: -
V: TRBV14
CDR3: CASSQGLGVWEQYF
DNA: TGTGCCAGCAGCCAAGGTCTCGGGGTCTGGGAGCAGTACTTC

J: TRBJ2-1
size: many
D: TRBD2
V: TRBV27
CDR3: CASRWDYPDKEQFF
DNA: TGTGCCAGCCGATGGGACTACCCTGACAAGGAGCAGTTCTTC

J: TRBJ2-7
size: many
D: -
V: TRBV5-1
CDR3: CASSPTEGLSYEQYF
DNA: TGCGCCAGCAGTCCCACAGAGGGTCTTTCCTACGAGCAGTACTTC

J: TRBJ2-3
size: many
D: -
V: TRBV10-3
CDR3: CAISQPSTDTQYF
DNA: TGTGCCATCAGTCAACCTAGCACAGATACGCAGTATTTT

J: TRBJ2-3
size: many
D: TRBD2
V: TRBV3-1
CDR3: CASSLSRGLAGSTDTQYF
DNA: TGTGCCAGCAGCCTGTCAAGAGGACTAGCGGGAAGCACAGATACGCAGTATTTT

J: TRBJ2-3
size: many
D: TRBD1
V: TRBV9
CDR3: CASSVDRSTGTGATDTQYF
DNA: TGTGCCAGCAGCGTAGACCGGTCGACCGGGACAGGGGCGACAGATACGCAGTATTTT

J: TRBJ2-1
size: -
D: -
V: TRBV19
CDR3: CATGNKLNEQFF
DNA: TGTGCCACTGGGAATAAGCTCAATGAGCAGTTCTTC

J: TRBJ2-3
size: many
D: -
V: TRBV2
CDR3: CASSDVGAGTDTQYF
DNA: TGTGCCAGCAGTGATGTGGGAGCTGGCACAGATACGCAGTATTTT

J: TRBJ2-4
size: many
D: -
V: TRBV5-1
CDR3: CASSSGTDGKNIQYF
DNA: TGCGCCAGCAGCTCTGGTACGGACGGAAAAAACATTCAGTACTTC